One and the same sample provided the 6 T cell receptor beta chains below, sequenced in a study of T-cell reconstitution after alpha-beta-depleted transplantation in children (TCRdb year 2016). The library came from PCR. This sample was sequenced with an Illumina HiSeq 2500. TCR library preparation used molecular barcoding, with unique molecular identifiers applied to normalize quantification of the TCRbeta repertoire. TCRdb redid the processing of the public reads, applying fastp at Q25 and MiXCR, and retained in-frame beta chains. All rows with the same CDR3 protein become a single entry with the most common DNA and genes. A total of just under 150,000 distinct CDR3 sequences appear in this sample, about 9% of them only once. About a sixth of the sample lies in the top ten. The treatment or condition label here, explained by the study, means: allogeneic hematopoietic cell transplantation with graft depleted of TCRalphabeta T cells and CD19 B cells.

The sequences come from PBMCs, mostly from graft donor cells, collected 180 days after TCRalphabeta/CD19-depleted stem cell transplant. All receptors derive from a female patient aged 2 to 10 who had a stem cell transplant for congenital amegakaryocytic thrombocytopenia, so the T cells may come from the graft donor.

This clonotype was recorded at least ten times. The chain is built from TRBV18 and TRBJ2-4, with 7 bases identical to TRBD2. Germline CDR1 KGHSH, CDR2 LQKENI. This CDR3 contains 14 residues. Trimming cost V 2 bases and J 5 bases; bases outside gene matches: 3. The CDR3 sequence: CASSPGRVENIQYF. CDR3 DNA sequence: TGTGCCAGCTCACCAGGGAGGGTCGAAAACATTCAGTACTTC. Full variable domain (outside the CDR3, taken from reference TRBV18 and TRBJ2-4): NAGVMQNPRHLVRRRGQEARLRCSPMKGHSHVYWYRQLPEEGLKFMVYLQKENIIDESGMPKERFSAEFPKEGPSILRIQQVVRGDSAAYFCASSPGRVENIQYFGAGTRLSVL.

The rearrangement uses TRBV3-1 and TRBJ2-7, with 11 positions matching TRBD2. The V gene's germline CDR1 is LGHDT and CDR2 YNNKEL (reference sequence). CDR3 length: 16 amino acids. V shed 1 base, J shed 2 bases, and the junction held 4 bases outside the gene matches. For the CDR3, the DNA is TGTGCCAGCAGCCAAGTTGCTAGCGGGGGGCCCTACGAGCAGTACTTC. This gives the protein CASSQVASGGPYEQYF.

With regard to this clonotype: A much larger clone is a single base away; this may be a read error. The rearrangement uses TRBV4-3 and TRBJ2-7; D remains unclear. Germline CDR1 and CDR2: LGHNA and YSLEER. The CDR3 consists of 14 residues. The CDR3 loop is CASSQGWGSYDQYF. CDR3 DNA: TGCGCCAGCAGCCAAGGGTGGGGATCCTACGACCAGTACTTC.

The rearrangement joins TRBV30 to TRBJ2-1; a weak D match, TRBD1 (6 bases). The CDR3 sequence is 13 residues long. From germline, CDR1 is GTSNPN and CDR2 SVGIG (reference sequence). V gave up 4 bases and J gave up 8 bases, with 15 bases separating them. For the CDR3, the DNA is TGTGCCTGGAAACGCGGCAGGGGTCATGAGCAGTTCTTC. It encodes CAWKRGRGHEQFF.

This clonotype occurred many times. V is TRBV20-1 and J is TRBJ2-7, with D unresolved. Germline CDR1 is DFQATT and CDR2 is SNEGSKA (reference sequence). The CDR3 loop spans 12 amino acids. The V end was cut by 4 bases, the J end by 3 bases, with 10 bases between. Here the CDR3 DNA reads TGCAGTGCTAATGGACCCAGCTACGAGCAGTACTTC. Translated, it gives CSANGPSYEQYF.

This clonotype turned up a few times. The CDR3 nucleotides read TGTGCCAGCAGTTACTCCTGGGGTCAGACAGATACGCAGTATTTT. Translation gives CASSYSWGQTDTQYF. The rearrangement joins TRBV6-5 to TRBJ2-3; D uncertain. The CDR3 is 15 residues long. V lost 0 bases and J 3 bases, leaving 10 bases between the germline ends. Germline V gene lookup returns CDR1 MNHEY and CDR2 SVGAGI.